This T cell receptor beta chain was obtained from a study of blood T cell repertoires in COVID-19 (dated by TCRdb to the early 2020s). Some background on the complete study: The collaborator samples originated in the United States, Italy and Spain and spanned the acute and convalescent phases of COVID-19. The prospective study material was composed of cDNA or gDNA derived from T cells, B-cell-depleted T cells, or PBMCs. The dataset comprised deeply sampled blood TCRbeta repertoires from subjects exposed to, actively infected with, or recovered from COVID-19. A de-identified subject ID, COVID-19 status, age in years and sex were almost always included in the sample metadata. Where available, HLA class I and class II types were obtained from metadata supplied by the sample provider rather than from assay-based typing. Samples were obtained from the ongoing ImmuneRACE study (first 160 participants) and from 1,254 subjects provided by 6 global collaborators. The repertoires were released in a freely available public database intended as a resource for research on the immune response to SARS-CoV-2. Study-wide findings and limitations: The amount of clinical and demographic metadata varied by source and participant and was provided uncurated.

The collaborating institutions used their own protocols to collect whole blood in K2EDTA tubes. Collaborator samples were shipped for TCRbeta analysis as frozen whole blood, isolated PBMCs, or DNA extracted from either sample type. TCRbeta CDR3 regions were amplified from genomic DNA using the immunoSEQ Assay, a bias-controlled multiplex PCR. The original methods were these. Within the assay, amplification of reference gene primers was used to estimate how many nucleated cells each sample contained. To quantify the absolute abundance of each unique TCRbeta CDR3 rearrangement, sequence reads were collapsed and filtered. Productive Simpson clonality was computed per sample as the square root of Simpson's diversity index over productive rearrangements. Here the immuneACCESS table is served through TCRdb, limited to in-frame sequences with V and J called. Missing clones are a known gap in these copies; in checked studies unresolved V genes cover under half, and the rest lacks a known reason. V and J calls and clone size are given by that table; D and trimming were obtained from the DNA. In this sample the table shows about 88,000 clones, around 87% of which occur a single time. The ten largest account for about 15% of the sample.

In this sample, this clone turned up a few times. The clone's antigen remains unknown. There are no base qualities to consult, and no much larger clone falls within one base. From cysteine to phenylalanine, the CDR3 is 13 amino acids long. Only CDR3 DNA remains: 39 bases, in frame from the first base. Trimming leaves V shorter by 4 bases and J shorter by 7 bases, with the junction holding 4 bases beyond the gene matches. CDR1 and CDR2, looked up from the germline V gene, are SGHRS and YFSETQ. The sequence joins TRBV5-1 to TRBJ1-1; 10 middle bases align to TRBD1. The material sequenced was peripheral blood. The TCR was taken from a male donor with acute or convalescent COVID-19. The DNA sequence is as follows: TGCGCCAGCAGCGGGGGACAGGGGTATGAAGCTTTCTTT. Its protein reads: CASSGGQGYEAFF.